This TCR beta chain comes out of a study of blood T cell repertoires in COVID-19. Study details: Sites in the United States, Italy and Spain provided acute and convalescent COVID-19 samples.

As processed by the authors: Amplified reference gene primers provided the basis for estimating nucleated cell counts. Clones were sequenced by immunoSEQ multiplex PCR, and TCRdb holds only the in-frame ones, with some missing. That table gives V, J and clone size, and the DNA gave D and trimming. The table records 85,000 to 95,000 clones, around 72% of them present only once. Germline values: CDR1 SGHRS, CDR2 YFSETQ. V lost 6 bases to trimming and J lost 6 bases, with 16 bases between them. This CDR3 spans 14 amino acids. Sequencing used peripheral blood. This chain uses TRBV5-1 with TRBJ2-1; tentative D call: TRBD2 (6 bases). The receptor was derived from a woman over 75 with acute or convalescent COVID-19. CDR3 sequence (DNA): TGCGCCAGCACCGATACGACTAGTCCCAATGAGCAGTTCTTC. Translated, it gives CASTDTTSPNEQFF.